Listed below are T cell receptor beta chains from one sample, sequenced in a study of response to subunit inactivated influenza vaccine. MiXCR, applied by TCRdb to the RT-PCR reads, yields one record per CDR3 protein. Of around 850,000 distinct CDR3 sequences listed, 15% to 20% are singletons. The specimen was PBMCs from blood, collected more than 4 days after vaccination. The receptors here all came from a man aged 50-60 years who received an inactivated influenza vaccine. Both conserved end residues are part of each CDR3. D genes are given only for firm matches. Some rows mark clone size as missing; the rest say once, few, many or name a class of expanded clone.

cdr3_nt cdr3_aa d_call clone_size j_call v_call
TGTGCCAGCAGTTTACAGTGGGGAAGTAACACTGAAGCTTTCTTT CASSLQWGSNTEAFF NA few TRBJ1-1 TRBV12-3/TRBV12-4
TGTGCCAGCAGCGTAGAGGCTAGCGACAACAATGAGCAGTTCTTC CASSVEASDNNEQFF NA NA TRBJ2-1 TRBV9
TGTGCCACCCGCCGCCAGGGCCACTACGAGCAGTACTTC CATRRQGHYEQYF NA NA TRBJ2-7 TRBV10-3
TGTGCCACCAGTGATTCCAGAAGCGCCGAGCAGTACTTC CATSDSRSAEQYF NA many TRBJ2-7 TRBV24-1
TGTGCCAGCAGCATCCCGGGCACAGATACGCAGTATTTT CASSIPGTDTQYF NA many TRBJ2-3 TRBV7-2
TGTGCCAGCAGCTTAGTCACTGCCGCTAACGAGCAGTACTTC CASSLVTAANEQYF NA NA TRBJ2-7 TRBV7-2
TGCAGTGCTAGGAGGATGGGGGGGCGCGGGTATGGCTACACCTTC CSARRMGGRGYGYTF NA NA TRBJ1-2 TRBV20-1
TGCAGTGCCCGGGACAGAGGGGCAGATACGCAGTATTTT CSARDRGADTQYF TRBD1 NA TRBJ2-3 TRBV20-1
TGTGCCAGCAGCCTGAGGGCAGGGGGCTACAATGAGCAGTTCTTC CASSLRAGGYNEQFF TRBD1 NA TRBJ2-1 TRBV7-2
TGCAGTGCCAAAAAGGGGGGCGCTTCTGGGGCCAACGTCCTGACTTTC CSAKKGGASGANVLTF NA few TRBJ2-6 TRBV20-1
TGTGCCAGCAGCTTAGTTTTCTGGACAGGGCCCAACCAAGAGACCCAGTACTTC CASSLVFWTGPNQETQYF TRBD1 few TRBJ2-5 TRBV11-2
TGTGCCAGCAGCTTTTCGGGGGGGGCTGAGCAGTTCTTC CASSFSGGAEQFF TRBD2 few TRBJ2-1 TRBV3-1
TGTGCCAGCAGTGAAGCGGTCTGGGGAGGCACTGAAGCTTTCTTT CASSEAVWGGTEAFF NA once TRBJ1-1 TRBV2
TGTGCCAGCAGTTTGCTTCCGAACACTGAAGCTTTCTTT CASSLLPNTEAFF NA NA TRBJ1-1 TRBV6-5
TGTGCCAGCCGGGACGTGGATACGCAGTATTTT CASRDVDTQYF NA NA TRBJ2-3 TRBV6-6
TGCAGTGCCCCCCCCCTGGGACAGGCCAATTACGAGCAGTACTTC CSAPPLGQANYEQYF TRBD1 few TRBJ2-7 TRBV20-1
TGCAGTGCTAGAGATTTGCGGGGCCTTACAGATACGCAGTATTTT CSARDLRGLTDTQYF NA NA TRBJ2-3 TRBV20-1
TGTGCCAGCAGCTCCACCTGGGGGGCTGAAGCTTTCTTT CASSSTWGAEAFF NA NA TRBJ1-1 TRBV7-2
TGTGCCAGCAGTTACTTCGGGGGTCCCTACAATGAGCAGTTCTTC CASSYFGGPYNEQFF NA few TRBJ2-1 TRBV6-2/TRBV6-3
TGTGCCAGTAGTATAGATTTTCAGGGGAGCTTCGCCGGGGAGCTGTTTTTT CASSIDFQGSFAGELFF NA NA TRBJ2-2 TRBV19
TGTGCCAGCAGTACCCGACAGGGCGGCAATCAGCCCCAGCATTTT CASSTRQGGNQPQHF TRBD1 few TRBJ1-5 TRBV28
TGTGCCAGCAGTGACGAGGGGGAAAAACTGTTTTTT CASSDEGEKLFF NA NA TRBJ1-4 TRBV28
TGTGCCAGCAGCTTTCCCTACAGTGAAGCTTTCTTT CASSFPYSEAFF NA once TRBJ1-1 TRBV7-9
TGCGCCAGCAGCTTTACAGGGAACACCGGGGAGCTGTTTTTT CASSFTGNTGELFF NA many TRBJ2-2 TRBV5-1
TGCAGTGCCACCAGGGGTAAAGAGCAGTACTTC CSATRGKEQYF NA NA TRBJ2-7 TRBV20-1
TGCAGTGCTAGAGGGGGGACCGGACTCACGTACCAAGAGACCCAGTACTTC CSARGGTGLTYQETQYF NA few TRBJ2-5 TRBV20-1
TGTGCCATCAGTGAGTCGGAATCAGATACGCAGTATTTT CAISESESDTQYF NA NA TRBJ2-3 TRBV10-3
TGCAGCGTTTACAGGGGCTCCTCGCCGCAGTTCTTC CSVYRGSSPQFF TRBD1 few TRBJ2-1 TRBV29-1
TGCGCCAGCAGCCAAGAGGTCACAGCACCTAATTCACCCCTCCACTTT CASSQEVTAPNSPLHF NA few TRBJ1-6 TRBV4-1
TGTGCCAGCAGTACCCGGGACTCCAACACAGATACGCAGTATTTT CASSTRDSNTDTQYF NA few TRBJ2-3 TRBV12-3/TRBV12-4
TGCAGTGCTAGATTAGCGGGCGTGAACACCGGGGAGCTGTTTTTT CSARLAGVNTGELFF TRBD2 many TRBJ2-2 TRBV20-1
TGTGCCTGGACGGGGGGACAGGCCCTCTCTGGAAACACCATATATTTT CAWTGGQALSGNTIYF TRBD1 few TRBJ1-3 TRBV30
TGCGCCAGCAGCCAAGAAGGCCCACCGGGCACCGGGGAGCTGTTTTTT CASSQEGPPGTGELFF NA NA TRBJ2-2 TRBV4-3
TGTGCCAGCAGCCAGGATCGACAGGCCAACTATGGCTACACCTTC CASSQDRQANYGYTF NA many TRBJ1-2 TRBV4-2
TGCAGTGCTAGAGCCCCCGGGACTAGCGCCTACAATGAGCAGTTCTTC CSARAPGTSAYNEQFF TRBD2 few TRBJ2-1 TRBV20-1
TGTGCCAGCAGTTTAGGAGGGGGGACGGCACCCCTCCACTTT CASSLGGGTAPLHF NA few TRBJ1-6 TRBV12-3/TRBV12-4
TGCAGTGCTAGGGACGGGACGGGTCACACAGATACGCAGTATTTT CSARDGTGHTDTQYF NA NA TRBJ2-3 TRBV20-1
TGTGCCACCAGCAGTACCGGACAGGGATACGAGCAGTACTTC CATSSTGQGYEQYF TRBD1 few TRBJ2-7 TRBV15
TGTGCCAGCAGCTTAGGAGGATGGGTGACGTACTTC CASSLGGWVTYF NA many TRBJ2-7 TRBV7-2
TGTGCCAGCAGTTACCGGGGAAGTTATTCACCCCTCCACTTT CASSYRGSYSPLHF NA NA TRBJ1-6 TRBV6-5
TGTGCCAGCAGCTCCTGGACAGGGGGCGCTAGATTGACCGGGGAGCTGTTTTTT CASSSWTGGARLTGELFF TRBD1 NA TRBJ2-2 TRBV5-4
TGTGCCAGCTCACCTCGGGACAGGGCCCACGAGCAGTACTTC CASSPRDRAHEQYF TRBD1 NA TRBJ2-7 TRBV18
TGTGCCAGCAGAGCAGGGGTAGATAATTCACCCCTCCACTTT CASRAGVDNSPLHF NA NA TRBJ1-6 TRBV5-4
TGTGCCAGCAGTTTGGCGGGAGGGCCATCCTACGAGCAGTACTTC CASSLAGGPSYEQYF TRBD2 many TRBJ2-7 TRBV9
TGTGCCAGCAGCTTGCAAAGCACAGATACGCAGTATTTT CASSLQSTDTQYF NA many TRBJ2-3 TRBV28
TGCAGTGCTAGCCCCCGCCCCGGGACGCGAAGAGGTGGGGGCTACACCTTC CSASPRPGTRRGGGYTF NA few TRBJ1-2 TRBV20-1
TGTGCCAGCAGAGCCACAGGGCAGACCGGGGAGCTGTTTTTT CASRATGQTGELFF NA few TRBJ2-2 TRBV12-3/TRBV12-4
TGTGCCAGCAGCTTCCAACAGGGGTCTGGGGCCAACGTCCTGACTTTC CASSFQQGSGANVLTF TRBD1 few TRBJ2-6 TRBV7-2
TGTGCCACCAGTGATCCAGGGACAGGGGGTGGCGAGCAGTACTTC CATSDPGTGGGEQYF TRBD1 NA TRBJ2-7 TRBV24-1
TGCGCCAGCAGCTGGGACGGCGATGGCTACACCTTC CASSWDGDGYTF NA NA TRBJ1-2 TRBV5-1
TGTGCCAGCAGCTCTAGCGGGAGGGAAAACGAGCAGTACTTC CASSSSGRENEQYF TRBD2 few TRBJ2-7 TRBV7-2
TGCGCCAGCAGTGGAGGGGCCCAGCAGTTCTTC CASSGGAQQFF NA many TRBJ2-1 TRBV10-1
TGTGCCAGCAGCTTACCGGGCATTTCCTACAATGAGCAGTTCTTC CASSLPGISYNEQFF NA NA TRBJ2-1 TRBV7-9
TGTGCCAGCAGTAAGGAAAACAGGGTGCGAGCTTTCTTT CASSKENRVRAFF NA few TRBJ1-1 TRBV6-1
TGTGCCAGCAGTCCAAACATCGGGGAGCAGTACTTC CASSPNIGEQYF NA hyperexpanded TRBJ2-7 TRBV6-2/TRBV6-3